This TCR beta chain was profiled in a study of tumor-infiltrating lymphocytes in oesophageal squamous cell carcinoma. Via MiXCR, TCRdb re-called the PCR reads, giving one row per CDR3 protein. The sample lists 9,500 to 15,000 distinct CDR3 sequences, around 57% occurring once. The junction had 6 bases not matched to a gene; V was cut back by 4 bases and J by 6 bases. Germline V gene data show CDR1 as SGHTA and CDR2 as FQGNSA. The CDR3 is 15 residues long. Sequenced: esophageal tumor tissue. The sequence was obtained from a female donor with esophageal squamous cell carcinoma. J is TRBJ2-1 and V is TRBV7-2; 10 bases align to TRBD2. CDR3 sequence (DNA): TGTGCCAGCAGCTCCCTAGCGGGAGTAACCAATGAGCAGTTCTTC. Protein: CASSSLAGVTNEQFF.